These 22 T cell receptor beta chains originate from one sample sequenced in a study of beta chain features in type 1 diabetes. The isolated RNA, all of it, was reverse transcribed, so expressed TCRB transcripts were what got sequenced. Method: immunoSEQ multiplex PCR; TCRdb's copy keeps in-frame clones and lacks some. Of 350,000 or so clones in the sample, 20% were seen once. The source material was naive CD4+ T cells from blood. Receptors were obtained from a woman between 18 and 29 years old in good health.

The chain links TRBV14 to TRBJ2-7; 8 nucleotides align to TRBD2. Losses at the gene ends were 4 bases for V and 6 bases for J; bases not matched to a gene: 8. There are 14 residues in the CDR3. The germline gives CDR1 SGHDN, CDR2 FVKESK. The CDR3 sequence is CASSLYRGGSEQYF. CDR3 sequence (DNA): TGTGCCAGCAGCCTCTATCGGGGGGGTAGCGAGCAGTACTTC.

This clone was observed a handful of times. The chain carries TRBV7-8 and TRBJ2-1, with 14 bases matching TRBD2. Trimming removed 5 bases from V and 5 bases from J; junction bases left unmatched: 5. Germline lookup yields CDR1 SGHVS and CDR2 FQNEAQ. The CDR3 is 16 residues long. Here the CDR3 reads CASSALTSGRDNEQFF. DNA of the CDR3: TGTGCCAGCAGCGCCCTGACTAGCGGGAGGGACAATGAGCAGTTCTTC.

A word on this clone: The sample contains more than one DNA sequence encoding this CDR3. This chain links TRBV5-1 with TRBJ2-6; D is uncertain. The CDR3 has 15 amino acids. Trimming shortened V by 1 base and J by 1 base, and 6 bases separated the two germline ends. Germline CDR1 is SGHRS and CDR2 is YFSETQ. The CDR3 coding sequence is TGCGCCAGCAGCTTGAGCCTATCTGGGGCCAACGTCCTGACTTTC. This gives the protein CASSLSLSGANVLTF. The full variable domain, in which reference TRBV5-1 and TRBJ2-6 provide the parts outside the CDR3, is KAGVTQTPRYLIKTRGQQVTLSCSPISGHRSVSWYQQTPGQGLQFLFEYFSETQRNKGNFPGRFSGRQFSNSRSEMNVSTLELGDSALYLCASSLSLSGANVLTFGAGSRLTVL.

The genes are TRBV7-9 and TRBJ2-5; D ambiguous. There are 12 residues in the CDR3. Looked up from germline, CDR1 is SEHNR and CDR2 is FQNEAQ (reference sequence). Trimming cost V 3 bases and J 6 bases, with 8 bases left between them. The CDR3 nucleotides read TGTGCCAGCAGCTTCTCTGAGCAGACCCAGTACTTC. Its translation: CASSFSEQTQYF.

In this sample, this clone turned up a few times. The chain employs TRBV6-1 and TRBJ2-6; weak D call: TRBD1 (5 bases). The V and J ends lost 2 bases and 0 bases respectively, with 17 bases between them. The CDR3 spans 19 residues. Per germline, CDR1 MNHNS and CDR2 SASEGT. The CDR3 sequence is CASSERGRVGPSGANVLTF. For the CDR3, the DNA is TGTGCCAGCAGTGAAAGGGGTCGGGTGGGTCCCTCTGGGGCCAACGTCCTGACTTTC.

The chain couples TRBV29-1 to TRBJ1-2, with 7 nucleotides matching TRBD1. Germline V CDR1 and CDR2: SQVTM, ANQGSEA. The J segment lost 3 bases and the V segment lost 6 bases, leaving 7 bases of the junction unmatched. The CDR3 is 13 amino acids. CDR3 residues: CSVRRGFDYGYTF. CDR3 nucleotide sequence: TGCAGCGTCCGCAGGGGGTTTGACTATGGCTACACCTTC.

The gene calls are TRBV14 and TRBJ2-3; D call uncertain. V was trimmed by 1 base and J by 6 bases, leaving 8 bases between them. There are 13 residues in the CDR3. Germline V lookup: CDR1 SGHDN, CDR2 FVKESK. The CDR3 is CASSQVSRDTQYF. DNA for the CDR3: TGTGCCAGCAGCCAAGTATCCAGGGATACGCAGTATTTT. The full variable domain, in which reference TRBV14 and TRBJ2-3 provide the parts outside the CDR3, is EAGVTQFPSHSVIEKGQTVTLRCDPISGHDNLYWYRRVMGKEIKFLLHFVKESKQDESGMPNNRFLAERTGGTYSTLKVQPAELEDSGVYFCASSQVSRDTQYFGPGTRLTVL.

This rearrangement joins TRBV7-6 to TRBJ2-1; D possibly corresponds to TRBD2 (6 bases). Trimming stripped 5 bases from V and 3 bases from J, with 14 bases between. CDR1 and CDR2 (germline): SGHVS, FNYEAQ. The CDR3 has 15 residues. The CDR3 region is CASSQRVTVYNEQFF. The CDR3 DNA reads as TGTGCCAGCAGCCAGCGGGTTACAGTCTACAATGAGCAGTTCTTC.

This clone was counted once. The CDR3 DNA reads TGTGCCTGGAGTGTTTTAGGGGTGGGCTACACCTTC. It yields the protein CAWSVLGVGYTF. V gene TRBV30 combines with J gene TRBJ1-2; TRBD1 is a possible D gene (5 bases). CDR1 GTSNPN and CDR2 SVGIG come from the germline V gene (reference sequence). The V gene lost 0 bases and the J gene lost 8 bases, with 10 bases spanning the gap. The CDR3 is 12 residues long. Looking up the rest from reference TRBV30 and TRBJ1-2 gives the full variable domain: SQTIHQWPATLVQPVGSPLSLECTVEGTSNPNLYWYRQAAGRGLQLLFYSVGIGQISSEVPQNLSASRPQDRQFILSSKKLLLSDSGFYLCAWSVLGVGYTFGSGTRLTVV.

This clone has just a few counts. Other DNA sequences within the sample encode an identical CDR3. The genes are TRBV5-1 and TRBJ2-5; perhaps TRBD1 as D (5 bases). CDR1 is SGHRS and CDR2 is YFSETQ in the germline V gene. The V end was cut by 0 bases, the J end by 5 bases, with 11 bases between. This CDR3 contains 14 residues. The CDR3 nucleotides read TGCGCCAGCAGCTTGGGGCAGGGTCGGGAGACCCAGTACTTC. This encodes CASSLGQGRETQYF.

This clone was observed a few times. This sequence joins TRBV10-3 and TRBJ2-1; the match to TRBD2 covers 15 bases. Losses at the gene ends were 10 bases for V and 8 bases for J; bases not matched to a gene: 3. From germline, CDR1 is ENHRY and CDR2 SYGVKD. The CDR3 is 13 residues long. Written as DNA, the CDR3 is TGTGCCACCGGACTAGCGGGGGGGGATGAGCAGTTCTTC. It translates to CATGLAGGDEQFF.

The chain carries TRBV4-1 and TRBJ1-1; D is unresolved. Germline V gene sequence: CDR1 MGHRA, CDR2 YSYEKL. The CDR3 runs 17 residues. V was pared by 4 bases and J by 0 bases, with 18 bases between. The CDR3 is CASSPPKKVGMNTEAFF. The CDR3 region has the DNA TGCGCCAGCAGCCCCCCGAAGAAGGTGGGCATGAACACTGAAGCTTTCTTT.

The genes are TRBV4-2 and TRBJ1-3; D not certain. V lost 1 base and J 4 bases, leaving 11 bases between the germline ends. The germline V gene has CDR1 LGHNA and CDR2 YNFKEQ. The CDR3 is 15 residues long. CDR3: CASSQGERRGNTIYF. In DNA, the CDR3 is TGTGCCAGCAGCCAAGGGGAGAGAAGGGGAAACACCATATATTTT.

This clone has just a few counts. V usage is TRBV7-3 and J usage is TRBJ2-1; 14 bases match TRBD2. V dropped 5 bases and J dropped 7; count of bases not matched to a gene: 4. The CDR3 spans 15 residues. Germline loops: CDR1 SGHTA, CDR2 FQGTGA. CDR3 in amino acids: CASSMTSGGGNEQFF. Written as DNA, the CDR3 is TGTGCCAGCAGCATGACTAGCGGGGGGGGAAATGAGCAGTTCTTC.

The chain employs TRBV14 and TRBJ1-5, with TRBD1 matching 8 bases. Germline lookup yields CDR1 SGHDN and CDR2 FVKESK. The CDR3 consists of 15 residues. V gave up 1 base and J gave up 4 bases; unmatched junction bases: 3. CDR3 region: CASSQVRTGNQPQHF. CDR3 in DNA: TGTGCCAGCAGCCAAGTCAGGACAGGGAATCAGCCCCAGCATTTT.

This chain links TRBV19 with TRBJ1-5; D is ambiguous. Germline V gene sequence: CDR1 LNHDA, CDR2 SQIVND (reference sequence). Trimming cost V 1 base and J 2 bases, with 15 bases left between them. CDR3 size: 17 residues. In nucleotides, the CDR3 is TGTGCCAGTAGTATAGTAAGAGGTCCGGCTGGCAATCAGCCCCAGCATTTT. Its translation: CASSIVRGPAGNQPQHF.

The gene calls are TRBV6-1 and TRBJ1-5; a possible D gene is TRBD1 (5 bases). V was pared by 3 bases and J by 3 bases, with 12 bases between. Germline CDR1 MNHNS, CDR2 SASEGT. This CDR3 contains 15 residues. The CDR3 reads CASSDLTGDNQPQHF. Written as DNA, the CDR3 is TGTGCCAGCAGTGACCTTACAGGAGACAATCAGCCCCAGCATTTT.

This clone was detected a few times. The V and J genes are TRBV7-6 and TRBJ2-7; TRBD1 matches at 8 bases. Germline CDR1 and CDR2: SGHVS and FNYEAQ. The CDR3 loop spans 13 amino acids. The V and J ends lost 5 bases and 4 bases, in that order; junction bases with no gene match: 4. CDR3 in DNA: TGTGCCAGCAGCCCGGACAGGGATTACGAGCAGTACTTC. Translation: CASSPDRDYEQYF. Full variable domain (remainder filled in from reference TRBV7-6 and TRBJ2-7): GAGVSQSPRYKVTKRGQDVALRCDPISGHVSLYWYRQALGQGPEFLTYFNYEAQQDKSGLPNDRFSAERPEGSISTLTIQRTEQRDSAMYRCASSPDRDYEQYFGPGTRLTVT.

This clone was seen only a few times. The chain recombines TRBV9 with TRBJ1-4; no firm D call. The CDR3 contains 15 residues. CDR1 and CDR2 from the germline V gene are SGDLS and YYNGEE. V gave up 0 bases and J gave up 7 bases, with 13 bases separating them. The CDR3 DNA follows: TGTGCCAGCAGCGTAGGGACCGGGAGTCGTGAAAAACTGTTTTTT. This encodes CASSVGTGSREKLFF. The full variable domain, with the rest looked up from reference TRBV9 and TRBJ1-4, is DSGVTQTPKHLITATGQRVTLRCSPRSGDLSVYWYQQSLDQGLQFLIQYYNGEERAKGNILERFSAQQFPDLHSELNLSSLELGDSALYFCASSVGTGSREKLFFGSGTQLSVL.

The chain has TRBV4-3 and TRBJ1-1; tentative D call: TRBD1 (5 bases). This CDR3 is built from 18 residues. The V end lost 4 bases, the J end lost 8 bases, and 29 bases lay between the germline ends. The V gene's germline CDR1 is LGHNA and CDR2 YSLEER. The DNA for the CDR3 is TGCGCCAGCAGCCCAACCGCCGGACACCCACCGCGTGAAGGGGAAGCTTTCTTT. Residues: CASSPTAGHPPREGEAFF.

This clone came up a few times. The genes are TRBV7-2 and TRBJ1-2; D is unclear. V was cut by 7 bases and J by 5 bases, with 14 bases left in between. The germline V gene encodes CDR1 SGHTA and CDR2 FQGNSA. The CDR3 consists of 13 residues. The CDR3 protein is CASTPPGSYGYTF. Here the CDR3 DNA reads TGTGCCAGCACCCCTCCCGGGTCTTATGGCTACACCTTC.

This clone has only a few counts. The CDR3 spells CASSWDSGRQPQHF. The CDR3 bases are TGTGCCAGCAGCTGGGACAGTGGGAGGCAGCCCCAGCATTTT. This chain uses TRBV7-2 with TRBJ1-5; 7 nucleotides line up with TRBD1. V was clipped by 4 bases and J by 7 bases; unmatched bases: 7. The CDR3 extends over 14 amino acids. Germline V lookup: CDR1 SGHTA, CDR2 FQGNSA.